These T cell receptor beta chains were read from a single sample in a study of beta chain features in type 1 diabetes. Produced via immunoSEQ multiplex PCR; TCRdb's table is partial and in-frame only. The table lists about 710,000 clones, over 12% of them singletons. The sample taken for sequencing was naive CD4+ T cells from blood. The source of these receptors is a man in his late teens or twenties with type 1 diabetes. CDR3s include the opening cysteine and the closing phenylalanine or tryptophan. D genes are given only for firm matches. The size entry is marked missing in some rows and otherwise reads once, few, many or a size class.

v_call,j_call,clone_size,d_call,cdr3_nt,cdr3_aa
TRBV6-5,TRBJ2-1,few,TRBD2,TGTGCCAGCAGTTACGGGCTAGCGGACGATGAGCAGTTCTTC,CASSYGLADDEQFF
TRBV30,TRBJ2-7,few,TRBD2,TGTGCCTGGAGTCATGGCGGGGGGGCCCACGAGCAGTACTTC,CAWSHGGGAHEQYF
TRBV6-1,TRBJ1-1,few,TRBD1,TGTGCCAGCACTCCGGGACAGCTCAAAGCTTTCTTT,CASTPGQLKAFF
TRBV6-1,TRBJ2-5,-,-,TGTGCCAGCAGTGCGAGCGTAGTAGAGACCCAGTACTTC,CASSASVVETQYF
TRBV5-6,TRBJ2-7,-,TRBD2,TGTGCCAGCAGGTTGGGACTAGCCTCCTACGAGCAGTACTTC,CASRLGLASYEQYF
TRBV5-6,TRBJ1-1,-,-,TGTGCCAGCAGCTTGTGGGGAAACACTGAAGCTTTCTTT,CASSLWGNTEAFF
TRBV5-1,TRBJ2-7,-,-,TGCGCCAGCAGCTTGCGGGACACCTACGAGCAGTACTTC,CASSLRDTYEQYF
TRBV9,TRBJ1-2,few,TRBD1,TGTGCCAGCAGCGCGGGACAGGGGAACTATGGCTACACCTTC,CASSAGQGNYGYTF
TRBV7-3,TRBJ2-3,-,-,TGTGCCAGCAGCTTCAAGACAGGTCAAGATACGCAGTATTTT,CASSFKTGQDTQYF
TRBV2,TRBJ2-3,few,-,TGTGCCGGATCCCGGGCAGCTCTAAGCACAGATACGCAGTATTTT,CAGSRAALSTDTQYF